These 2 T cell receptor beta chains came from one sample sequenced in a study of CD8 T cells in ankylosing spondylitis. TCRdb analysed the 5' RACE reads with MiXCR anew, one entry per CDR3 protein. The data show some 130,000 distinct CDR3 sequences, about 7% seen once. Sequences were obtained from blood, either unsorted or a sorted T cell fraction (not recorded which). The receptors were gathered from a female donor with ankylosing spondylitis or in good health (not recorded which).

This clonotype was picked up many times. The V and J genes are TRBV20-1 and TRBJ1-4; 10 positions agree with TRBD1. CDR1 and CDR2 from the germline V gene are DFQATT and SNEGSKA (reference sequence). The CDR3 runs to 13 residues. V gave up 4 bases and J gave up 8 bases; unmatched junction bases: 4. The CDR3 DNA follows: TGCAGTGCTACCCGGACAGGGGGAGAAAAACTGTTTTTT. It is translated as CSATRTGGEKLFF.

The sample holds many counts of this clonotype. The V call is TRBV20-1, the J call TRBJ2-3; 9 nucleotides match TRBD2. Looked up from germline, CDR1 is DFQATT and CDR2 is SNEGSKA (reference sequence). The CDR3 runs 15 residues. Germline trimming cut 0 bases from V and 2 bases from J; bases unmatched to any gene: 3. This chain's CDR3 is CSAREAGGYTDTQYF. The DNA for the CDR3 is TGCAGTGCTAGAGAAGCGGGGGGTTACACAGATACGCAGTATTTT.